These 27 T cell receptor beta chains came from one sample sequenced in a study of T cells in Graves' hyperthyroidism and ophthalmopathy (dated by TCRdb to between 2018 and 2021). The method was multiplex PCR. TCRdb lists the instrument as Illumina HiSeq 2000. The TCR beta CDR3 regions were amplified from the RNA transcripts. The first round of RT-PCR for the TCR CDR3 was performed with the HTBI primer set and the Qiagen OneStep RT-PCR kit. TCRdb trimmed public reads at Q25 via fastp, called clones via MiXCR and kept in-frame beta chains. One record per CDR3 amino acid sequence lists the most common genes and DNA. In all, the sample holds 750,000 to 900,000 distinct CDR3 sequences, and around 39% of those were seen once. The ten largest make up more than 7% of the sample. Sequencing input: blood. These receptors originate from a man aged 18 to 30 with Graves' hyperthyroidism.

This clonotype was detected a few times. This chain joins TRBV4-1 and TRBJ1-1; unclear D gene. The germline gives CDR1 MGHRA, CDR2 YSYEKL. The CDR3 spans 13 residues. Trimming shortened V by 4 bases and J by 8 bases, and 14 bases separated the two germline ends. The CDR3 protein is CASSPPPGEEAFF. Here the CDR3 DNA reads TGCGCCAGCAGCCCGCCTCCCGGGGAAGAAGCTTTCTTT.

This sequence joins TRBV6-6 and TRBJ2-2; D is unclear. The CDR3 covers 14 residues. V shed 2 bases and J shed 5 bases, with 9 bases lying between them. CDR1 and CDR2 from the germline V gene are MNHNY and SVGAGI (reference sequence). CDR3 loop: CASSYARETGELFF. CDR3 in DNA: TGTGCCAGCAGTTACGCGCGAGAAACCGGGGAGCTGTTTTTT.

This clonotype was detected a few times. This chain joins TRBV12-3 or TRBV12-4 and TRBJ1-1, with D possibly TRBD1 on 5 matching bases. Trimming left V 2 bases short and J 11 bases short, with 21 bases between. This CDR3 comprises 15 residues. CDR3 in DNA: TGTGCCAGCAGTTTAACGGCACCTTGGCCCTGGGGGGCTTTCTTT. Its protein product is CASSLTAPWPWGAFF.

As to this clonotype: Likely a read error: the CDR3 ends without its conserved phenylalanine or tryptophan. Because the CDR3's place on the DNA is in doubt, the DNA is left out and the CDR3 is given as listed by TCRdb. The J gene is TRBJ2-6, the V gene TRBV19; the table's D gene call, TRBD1, was not cross checked with the DNA. Germline V lookup: CDR1 LNHDA, CDR2 SQIVND (reference sequence). The CDR3 comprises 8 residues, both ends counted. The CDR3 is CASGTGLD.

This sequence joins TRBV20-1 and TRBJ2-5, with D perhaps TRBD1 or TRBD2 (5 bases each). The CDR3 is made up of 15 amino acids. Trimming left V 3 bases short and J 2 bases short, with 16 bases between. Per the germline V gene, CDR1 is DFQATT and CDR2 is SNEGSKA (reference sequence). CDR3 region: CSARSDRDGQETQYF. CDR3 DNA sequence: TGCAGTGCTAGGAGTGACCGGGACGGGCAAGAGACCCAGTACTTC.

This clonotype has just a few counts. The rearrangement uses TRBV7-8 and TRBJ1-6; 8 nucleotides match TRBD1. V shed 1 base, J shed 4 bases, and the junction held 3 bases outside the gene matches. The CDR3 is made up of 16 amino acids. Germline V gene lookup returns CDR1 SGHVS and CDR2 FQNEAQ. The DNA of the CDR3 is TGTGCCAGCAGCTTAGGGACAGGGCTTTATAATTCACCCCTCCACTTT. Amino acid sequence: CASSLGTGLYNSPLHF.

This clonotype was counted ten times or more. The chain carries TRBV25-1 and TRBJ2-2, with D perhaps given as TRBD1 or TRBD2 (5 bases each). CDR1 is MGHDK, CDR2 SYGVNS, per germline. Trimming stripped 4 bases from V and 10 bases from J, with 31 bases between. The CDR3 runs 19 residues. The CDR3 loop reads CASSGLGALGPRWVEELFF. The CDR3 DNA follows: TGTGCCAGCAGTGGCCTCGGGGCACTAGGGCCTAGGTGGGTCGAGGAGCTGTTTTTT.

This sequence joins TRBV15 and TRBJ1-2; D not certain. The CDR3 has 13 residues. Trimming removed 2 bases at V and 8 bases at J, with 12 bases between. Germline CDR1 is LNHNV and CDR2 is YYDKDF (reference sequence). For the CDR3, the DNA is TGTGCCACCAGCAGAATATCAGCGGAGGGCTACACCTTC. Amino acids: CATSRISAEGYTF.

The chain couples TRBV7-2 to TRBJ2-5; D is uncertain. V lost 5 bases and J 5 bases, leaving 15 bases between the germline ends. Germline V CDR1 and CDR2: SGHTA, FQGNSA. CDR3 length equals 14 residues. CDR3 DNA sequence: TGTGCCAGCAGCCGACTTTCTGGGTTCGAGACCCAGTACTTC. It is translated as CASSRLSGFETQYF. The complete variable domain, with remaining parts taken from reference TRBV7-2 and TRBJ2-5, reads GAGVSQSPSNKVTEKGKDVELRCDPISGHTALYWYRQSLGQGLEFLIYFQGNSAPDKSGLPSDRFSAERTGGSVSTLTIQRTQQEDSAVYLCASSRLSGFETQYFGPGTRLLVL.

In its sample, this clonotype was seen a few times. The gene calls are TRBV9 and TRBJ1-5, with D tentatively TRBD1 (6 bases). The germline CDR1 and CDR2 sequences are SGDLS and YYNGEE. Deletions cut 3 bases from V and 4 bases from J, with 11 bases between. There are 14 residues in the CDR3. The CDR3 is CASSAGETNQPQHF. The CDR3 DNA sequence: TGTGCCAGCAGCGCAGGGGAGACAAATCAGCCCCAGCATTTT.

This clonotype appeared many times. CDR3 sequence (DNA): TGTGCCAGTAGTATAGATGATCAGGTGAACACTGAAGCTTTCTTT. Translated, it gives CASSIDDQVNTEAFF. The chain is built from TRBV19 and TRBJ1-1; D call uncertain. V was shortened by 0 bases and J by 0 bases, with 8 bases between the two germline ends. The germline V gene encodes CDR1 LNHDA and CDR2 SQIVND (reference sequence). This CDR3 is built from 15 residues.

The chain recombines TRBV15 with TRBJ1-2, with TRBD1 identical over 10 bases. V was pared by 5 bases and J by 6 bases, with 6 bases of the junction left unmatched. This CDR3 is built from 14 residues. In germline, CDR1 is LNHNV, CDR2 YYDKDF (reference sequence). The CDR3 DNA sequence: TGTGCCACCAGCGTGAGCGGGACAGGGGATGGCTACACCTTC. Its protein product is CATSVSGTGDGYTF.

The genes are TRBV24-1 and TRBJ2-5, with 11 bases identical to TRBD2. Unmatched junction bases numbered 7, after V lost 5 bases and J lost 0 bases. The CDR3 has 17 amino acids. Per germline, CDR1 KGHDR and CDR2 SFDVKD. The CDR3 DNA is TGTGCCACCAGTGCCTCCTCGGGACTAGCGGACCAAGAGACCCAGTACTTC. Amino acid sequence: CATSASSGLADQETQYF.

The chain links TRBV12-3 or TRBV12-4 to TRBJ2-5; weak D call: TRBD1 (5 bases). V was shortened by 4 bases and J by 2 bases, with 14 bases between the two germline ends. The CDR3 contains 15 residues. CDR3 loop: CASSSGDTGQETQYF. The CDR3 DNA is TGTGCCAGCAGTTCAGGAGACACAGGACAAGAGACCCAGTACTTC.

This clonotype was counted ten times or more. J is TRBJ1-1 and V is TRBV14, with a possible D match to TRBD1 (5 bases). This CDR3 contains 13 residues. Germline loops: CDR1 SGHDN, CDR2 FVKESK. V lost 6 bases and J lost 1, with 9 bases in between. The CDR3 loop is CASRITGNTEAFF. The CDR3, as DNA: TGTGCCAGCAGGATAACAGGGAACACTGAAGCTTTCTTT.

This clonotype was recorded at least ten times. This chain joins TRBV2 and TRBJ2-5; 11 nucleotides agree with TRBD2. Germline V gene sequence: CDR1 SNHLY, CDR2 FYNNEI. CDR3 size: 16 residues. V lost 2 bases, J lost 5 bases, and 7 bases stayed unmatched. In DNA form, the CDR3 reads TGTGCCAGCAGTGAAACCGGGACTAGCGGAGGGGAGACCCAGTACTTC. It yields the protein CASSETGTSGGETQYF.

As for this clonotype: The CDR3 does not end in the conserved phenylalanine or tryptophan, so this is likely a read error. The chain joins TRBV7-9 to TRBJ1-3; D possibly corresponds to TRBD1 (6 bases). This CDR3 contains 14 residues. CDR1 is SEHNR and CDR2 is FQNEAQ in the germline V gene (reference sequence). The V end lost 3 bases, the J end lost 2 bases, and 8 bases lay between the germline ends. The CDR3 reads CASSFQGPGNTIYL. In nucleotides, the CDR3 is TGTGCCAGCAGCTTTCAGGGGCCTGGAAACACCATATATCTT.

This clonotype showed up many times. The chain uses TRBV20-1 and TRBJ1-4, with 9 bases identical to TRBD1. This CDR3 region has 12 residues. Germline CDR1 is DFQATT and CDR2 is SNEGSKA (reference sequence). After removal of 3 bases from V and 7 bases from J, the junction contained 0 bases not matched to a gene. The DNA of the CDR3 is TGCAGTGCTAGGGGACAGGGTGAAAAACTGTTTTTT. It encodes CSARGQGEKLFF.

This clonotype was picked up one time. The rearrangement uses TRBV10-3 and TRBJ1-4; D gene unclear. The CDR3 extends over 14 amino acids. Germline values: CDR1 ENHRY, CDR2 SYGVKD. V lost 4 bases and J 3 bases, leaving 9 bases between the germline ends. Written as DNA, the CDR3 is TGTGCCATCAGTGTGGACCGATCTAATGAAAAACTGTTTTTT. Protein product: CAISVDRSNEKLFF.

The CDR3 sequence: CASSLGRRGSASQPQHF. As DNA, the CDR3 is TGTGCCAGCAGCTTGGGCCGGAGGGGATCCGCAAGTCAGCCCCAGCATTTT. J is TRBJ1-5 and V is TRBV11-2; tentative D call: TRBD1 (5 bases). CDR1 and CDR2 from the germline V gene are SGHAT and FQNNGV. The germline V and J ends were trimmed by 3 bases and 6 bases, with 21 bases remaining between them. The CDR3 sequence is 17 residues long. The complete variable domain, with remaining parts taken from reference TRBV11-2 and TRBJ1-5, reads EAGVAQSPRYKIIEKRQSVAFWCNPISGHATLYWYQQILGQGPKLLIQFQNNGVVDDSQLPKDRFSAERLKGVDSTLKIQPAKLEDSAVYLCASSLGRRGSASQPQHFGDGTRLSIL.

This clonotype has more than one count but fewer than ten. The chain carries TRBV20-1 and TRBJ2-7, with 8 positions matching TRBD1. This CDR3 contains 15 residues. Per the germline V gene, CDR1 is DFQATT and CDR2 is SNEGSKA (reference sequence). V was pared by 5 bases and J by 0 bases, with 9 bases of the junction left unmatched. CDR3 loop: CSAPNSGQASYEQYF. DNA for the CDR3: TGCAGTGCTCCTAACTCGGGACAGGCCTCCTACGAGCAGTACTTC.

CDR3 residues: CSVEDSGGNGYTF. The CDR3 bases are TGCAGCGTTGAAGATTCAGGGGGAAATGGCTACACCTTC. The chain is built from TRBV29-1 and TRBJ1-2, with TRBD1 matching over 7 bases. Germline CDR1 is SQVTM and CDR2 is ANQGSEA. This CDR3 has 13 amino acids. V lost 0 bases and J lost 6; bases outside the gene matches: 4. The full variable domain, completed using reference TRBV29-1 and TRBJ1-2, is SAVISQKPSRDICQRGTSLTIQCQVDSQVTMMFWYRQQPGQSLTLIATANQGSEATYESGFVIDKFPISRPNLTFSTLTVSNMSPEDSSIYLCSVEDSGGNGYTFGSGTRLTVV.

This clonotype was counted only a few times. The chain carries TRBV3-1 and TRBJ1-2, with 7 bases matching TRBD1. V lost 4 bases and J lost 0; bases outside the gene matches: 2. Germline lookup yields CDR1 LGHDT and CDR2 YNNKEL (reference sequence). The CDR3 is made up of 14 amino acids. This CDR3 reads CASSRTGANYGYTF. The CDR3 bases are TGTGCCAGCAGCCGTACAGGGGCTAACTATGGCTACACCTTC.

This chain joins TRBV20-1 and TRBJ1-5; 8 positions agree with TRBD1. J gave up 4 bases and V 7 bases, and 9 bases lay outside the gene matches. Germline CDR1 DFQATT, CDR2 SNEGSKA (reference sequence). This CDR3 is built from 14 residues. CDR3 loop: CSGRHTGGNQPQHF. CDR3 bases: TGCAGTGGGAGGCACACAGGGGGAAATCAGCCCCAGCATTTT.

This clonotype was observed at least ten times. The chain links TRBV7-9 to TRBJ1-5; D gene ambiguous. CDR3 length: 14 residues. V shed 0 bases and J shed 7 bases, with 10 bases lying between them. Germline V gene sequence: CDR1 SEHNR, CDR2 FQNEAQ (reference sequence). CDR3 nucleotides: TGTGCCAGCAGCTTAGCGGAGGTGGGGCAGCCCCAGCATTTT. Its translation is CASSLAEVGQPQHF.

This clonotype was counted only a few times. The genes are TRBV12-3 or TRBV12-4 and TRBJ1-1; 8 nucleotides agree with TRBD1. With V trimmed by 6 bases and J by 5 bases, 5 bases remained unmatched. CDR3 length: 13 amino acids. CDR3 sequence (DNA): TGTGCCAGCAGACCAGGGGGCAGGACTGAAGCTTTCTTT. It encodes CASRPGGRTEAFF.

V is TRBV7-2 and J is TRBJ2-5, with 12 bases fitting TRBD2. Germline CDR1 and CDR2: SGHTA and FQGNSA. After removal of 4 bases from V and 5 bases from J, the junction contained 5 bases not matched to a gene. The CDR3 sequence is 15 residues long. The CDR3 DNA sequence: TGTGCCAGCAGCTCTAGCGGGGGGGAAGGGGAGACCCAGTACTTC. Protein: CASSSSGGEGETQYF.